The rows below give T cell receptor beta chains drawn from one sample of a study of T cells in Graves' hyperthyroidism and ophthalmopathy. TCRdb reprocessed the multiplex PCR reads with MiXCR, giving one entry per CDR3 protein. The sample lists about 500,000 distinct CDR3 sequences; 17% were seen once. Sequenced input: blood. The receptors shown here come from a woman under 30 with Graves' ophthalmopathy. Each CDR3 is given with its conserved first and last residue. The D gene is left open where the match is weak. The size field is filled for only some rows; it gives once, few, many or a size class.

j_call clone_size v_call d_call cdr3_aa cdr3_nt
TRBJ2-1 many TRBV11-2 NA CASSLEPTSSYNEQFF TGTGCCAGCAGCTTAGAGCCGACGAGCTCCTACAATGAGCAGTTCTTC
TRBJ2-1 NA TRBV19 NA CASNDMGGSNEQFF TGTGCCAGTAACGATATGGGGGGTTCGAATGAGCAGTTCTTC
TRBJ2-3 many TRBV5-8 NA CASSLAWTENTDTQYF TGTGCCAGCAGCTTGGCGTGGACTGAAAACACAGATACGCAGTATTTT
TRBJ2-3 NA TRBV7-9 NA CASSLSGKSTDTQYF TGTGCCAGCAGCTTAAGCGGAAAAAGCACAGATACGCAGTATTTT
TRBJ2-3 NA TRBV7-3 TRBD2 CASSFFGGGSTDTQYF TGTGCCAGCAGCTTCTTTGGGGGGGGGAGCACAGATACGCAGTATTTT
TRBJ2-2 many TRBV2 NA CASSKDSNTGELFF TGTGCCAGCAGTAAGGACTCAAACACCGGGGAGCTGTTTTTT
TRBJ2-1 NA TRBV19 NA CASSMDYTLEYNEQFF TGTGCCAGTAGTATGGACTACACCCTCGAATACAATGAGCAGTTCTTC
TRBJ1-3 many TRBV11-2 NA CASSLSTGNSGNTIYF TGTGCCAGCAGCTTGAGTACCGGGAACTCTGGAAACACCATATATTTT
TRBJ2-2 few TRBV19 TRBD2 CASSRTGGDTGELFF TGTGCCAGTAGTAGGACGGGAGGAGACACCGGGGAGCTGTTTTTT
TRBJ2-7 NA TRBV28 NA CASSRNPGTGGALAGGPPPDEQYF TGTGCCAGCAGCCGTAATCCCGGGACAGGGGGCGCACTAGCGGGAGGTCCCCCTCCTGACGAGCAGTACTTC
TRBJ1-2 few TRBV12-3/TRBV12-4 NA CASSPPSYRGVYGYTF TGTGCCAGCAGTCCCCCGAGTTACCGTGGGGTATATGGCTACACCTTC
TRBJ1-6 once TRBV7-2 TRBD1 CASSFGTVNSPLHF TGTGCCAGCAGCTTCGGGACAGTAAATTCACCCCTCCACTTT
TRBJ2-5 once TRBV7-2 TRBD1 CASRRDRGQGTQYF TGTGCCAGCAGACGGGACAGGGGCCAAGGGACCCAGTACTTC
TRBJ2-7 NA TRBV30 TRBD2 CAWSRGGSSLDEQYF TGTGCCTGGAGTAGGGGCGGGAGCTCGTTGGACGAGCAGTACTTC
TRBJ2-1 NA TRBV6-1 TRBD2 CASSEFTSGRFEQFF TGTGCCAGCAGTGAGTTTACTAGCGGGAGGTTCGAGCAGTTCTTC